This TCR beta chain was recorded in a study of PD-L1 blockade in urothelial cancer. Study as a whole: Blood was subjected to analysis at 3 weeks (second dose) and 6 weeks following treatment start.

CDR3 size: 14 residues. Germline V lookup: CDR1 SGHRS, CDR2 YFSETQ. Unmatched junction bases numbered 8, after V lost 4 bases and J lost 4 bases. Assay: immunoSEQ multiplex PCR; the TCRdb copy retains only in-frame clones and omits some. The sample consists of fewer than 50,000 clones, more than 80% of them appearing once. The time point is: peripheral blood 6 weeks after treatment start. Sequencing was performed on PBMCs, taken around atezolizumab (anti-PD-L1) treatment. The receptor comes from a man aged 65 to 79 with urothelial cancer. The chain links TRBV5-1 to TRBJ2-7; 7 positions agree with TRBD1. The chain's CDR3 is CASSREGTAYEQYF. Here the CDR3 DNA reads TGCGCCAGCAGCCGTGAAGGGACAGCTTACGAGCAGTACTTC.